This T cell receptor beta chain derives from a study of T-cell reconstitution after alpha-beta-depleted transplantation in children (dated by TCRdb to about 2016). Some background on the complete study: Using TCR repertoire profiling, the study quantitatively followed how T-cell immune reconstitution unfolded in children after TCRalphabeta/CD19-depleted allogeneic hematopoietic cell transplantation. Summary of the overall study and its limitations: The apparently early alphabetaT-cell count recovery about two months after transplant was reportedly dependent on only several hundred rapidly expanded clones derived from non-depleted graft cells. Over the following months the frequencies of hyperexpanded clones went down, and after one year T-cell counts and TCRbeta diversity were mostly credited to newly produced T cells. The high TCRbeta diversity at day 60 in some patients was ascribed to recipient T cells and intrathymic progenitors that had survived conditioning.

The cysteine opens and the phenylalanine closes a CDR3 of 14 amino acids. The CDR3 DNA has 42 bases and is translated from base 1. V is reduced by 5 bases and J by 8 bases, leaving a spacing of 13 bases between them. The treatment or condition label, as the study defines it: allogeneic hematopoietic cell transplantation with graft depleted of TCRalphabeta T cells and CD19 B cells. The children who served as transplant recipients had been given grafts of TCRalphabeta/CD19-depleted allogeneic hematopoietic cells. Notes on this clonotype: The target of this receptor is not known. No base quality values were provided; no much bigger clone lies one nucleotide off.

The receptor library was made with PCR. The data were produced on an Illumina HiSeq 2500. Molecular barcoding was employed in the preparation of TCR libraries, with unique molecular identifiers being used to normalize TCRbeta repertoire quantification. Through fastp at Q25 and MiXCR, TCRdb rebuilt clones from the public reads, retaining in-frame beta chains. Each record represents a unique CDR3 protein, reported with the most common genes and DNA among its rows. A total of about 980,000 distinct CDR3 sequences appear in this sample, about 26% of them only once. The ten largest clones represent over 25% of the sample.

The receptor comes from a boy younger than two who had a stem cell transplant for SCID, so the T cells may come from the graft donor. The chain couples TRBV12-3 or TRBV12-4 to TRBJ2-6; the D element might be TRBD1 or TRBD2, as each aligns at 5 bases. Sequenced here: PBMCs, mostly from graft donor cells, sampled 360 days after TCRalphabeta/CD19-depleted stem cell transplant. The nucleotides are TGTGCCAGCAGTCGGGACGGTGGACCCAACGTCCTGACTTTC. Translated, it gives CASSRDGGPNVLTF.